One sample yielded the 9 T cell receptor beta chains listed below, sequenced in a study of Ad26.COV2.S vaccination and SARS-CoV-2 variants. Treatment noted: over 15 received Ad26.COV2.S at low or high dose, single or two shots; about 5 received placebo; per-sample allocation not given. Collection of samples fell on day 63 after the first vaccine or placebo injection. Measured with immunoSEQ multiplex PCR; TCRdb has only the in-frame clones, and not every one. Of about 350,000 clones listed, more than 75% are singletons. The sequencing here drew on peripheral blood, taken in a trial of Ad26.COV2.S vaccine versus placebo. The receptors here all came from a person between 18 and 65 years old who received the Ad26.COV2.S COVID-19 vaccine or a placebo.

This chain links TRBV7-9 with TRBJ2-7; no clear D. Trimming shortened V by 1 base and J by 6 bases, and 13 bases separated the two germline ends. The CDR3 contains 14 residues. Germline CDR1 reads SEHNR; CDR2 reads FQNEAQ (reference sequence). DNA of the CDR3: TGTGCCAGCAGCTTAGGACAAGACCTCTTCGAGCAGTACTTC. This codes for CASSLGQDLFEQYF.

This clone was counted only a few times. The DNA of the CDR3 is TGTGCCAGCAGCCTGGGAGGGGTATATGGCTACACCTTC. It translates to CASSLGGVYGYTF. The chain recombines TRBV5-8 with TRBJ1-2; possible D gene TRBD1, 5 bases. This CDR3 spans 13 amino acids. Trimming shortened V by 4 bases and J by 5 bases, and 12 bases separated the two germline ends. The V gene's germline CDR1 is SGHTS and CDR2 YDEGEE.

This clone was seen once. The chain carries TRBV30 and TRBJ1-1; D possibly corresponds to TRBD1 (5 bases). Germline V gene lookup returns CDR1 GTSNPN and CDR2 SVGIG (reference sequence). This CDR3 spans 14 amino acids. V gave up 7 bases and J gave up 6 bases, with 21 bases separating them. CDR3 coding DNA: TGTGCCTTCGTTATGAGGGGAATAGGGCCTGAAGCTTTCTTT. Amino acids: CAFVMRGIGPEAFF.

The V gene is TRBV19, the J gene TRBJ1-1; a possible D gene is TRBD1 (6 bases). CDR3 length equals 14 residues. Trimming removed 6 bases from V and 5 bases from J, with 16 bases in between. Germline-derived CDR1 and CDR2 are LNHDA and SQIVND (reference sequence). CDR3 in DNA: TGTGCCAGTAGCGAAAGGGGGAGGCGAACTGAAGCTTTCTTT. It is translated as CASSERGRRTEAFF.

V usage is TRBV6-2 or TRBV6-3 and J usage is TRBJ2-5; D gene unclear. The V end lost 5 bases, the J end lost 3 bases, and 13 bases lay between the germline ends. This CDR3 region has 14 residues. Germline V gene sequence: CDR1 MNHEY, CDR2 SVGEGT. The CDR3: CASSPRPPEETQYF. CDR3 nucleotide sequence: TGTGCCAGCAGTCCCAGACCGCCTGAAGAGACCCAGTACTTC.

V usage is TRBV5-6 and J usage is TRBJ1-1; 11 nucleotides line up with TRBD1. In germline, CDR1 is SGHDT, CDR2 YYEEEE. V dropped 4 bases and J dropped 2; count of bases not matched to a gene: 4. CDR3 length: 15 residues. This CDR3 is CASSSRTGGNTEAFF. The CDR3, as DNA: TGTGCCAGCAGCAGCCGGACAGGGGGCAACACTGAAGCTTTCTTT.

This clone was recorded once. The genes are TRBV21-1 and TRBJ2-2; the table's D call, TRBD1, was not checked against the DNA. TRBV21-1 is a pseudogene locus. The CDR3 is 15 residues long. This CDR3 is CASSKVQGGAGELFF. The CDR3 region has the DNA TGTGCCAGCAGCAAAGTACAGGGCGGCGCCGGGGAGCTGTTTTTT.

This chain uses TRBV27 with TRBJ2-7; D not certain. This CDR3 contains 15 residues. Germline V gives CDR1 MNHEY, CDR2 SMNVEV (reference sequence). V was shortened by 6 bases and J by 6 bases, with 21 bases between the two germline ends. This CDR3 is CASSPLSPQPGEQYF. The DNA for the CDR3 is TGTGCCAGCAGCCCTCTAAGTCCCCAGCCCGGCGAGCAGTACTTC.

V and J are TRBV4-1 and TRBJ1-5; D remains unclear. The V and J ends lost 0 bases and 7 bases respectively, with 13 bases between them. Germline CDR1 and CDR2: MGHRA and YSYEKL. This CDR3 comprises 15 residues. CDR3 coding DNA: TGCGCCAGCAGCCAAGATCCCGGTTTTCGGCAGCCCCAGCATTTT. Its translation: CASSQDPGFRQPQHF.